Included here is one T cell receptor (beta chain) sequence, with context. Trimming removed 4 bases from V and 8 bases from J, with 15 bases in between. Germline values: CDR1 LGHNA, CDR2 YSLEER. This CDR3 has 14 amino acids. This sample was taken from a study of blood T cell repertoires in COVID-19. In the original processing: Scientists estimated how many nucleated cells there were by amplifying reference gene primers. Some clones are missing from TCRdb's copy, which holds only in-frame ones; the method was immunoSEQ multiplex PCR. V, J and clone size derive from that table, while D and trimming were established from the DNA sequence. The sample lists under 300,000 clones, about three quarters occurring once.

The chain is built from TRBV4-3 and TRBJ1-5, with a possible D match to TRBD1 (5 bases). This TCR came from an elderly woman with acute or convalescent COVID-19. Source material: peripheral blood. The CDR3 protein is CASSLIQGTEPQHF. The CDR3 DNA follows: TGCGCCAGCAGCCTGATCCAGGGTACGGAGCCCCAGCATTTT.